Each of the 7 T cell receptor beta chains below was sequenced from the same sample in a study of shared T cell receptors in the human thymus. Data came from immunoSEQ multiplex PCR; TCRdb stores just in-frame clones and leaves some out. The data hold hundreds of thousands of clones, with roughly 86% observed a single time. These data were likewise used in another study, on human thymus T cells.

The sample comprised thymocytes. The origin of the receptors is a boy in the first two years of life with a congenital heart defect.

CDR3 sequence (DNA): TGTGCCAGCAGCTGGCGGCACTCTGGAAACACCATATATTTT. Translating gives CASSWRHSGNTIYF. The chain carries TRBV11-2 and TRBJ1-3; no clear D gene. This CDR3 spans 14 amino acids. The V and J ends lost 4 bases and 0 bases respectively, with 7 bases between them. CDR1 is SGHAT and CDR2 is FQNNGV in the germline V gene.

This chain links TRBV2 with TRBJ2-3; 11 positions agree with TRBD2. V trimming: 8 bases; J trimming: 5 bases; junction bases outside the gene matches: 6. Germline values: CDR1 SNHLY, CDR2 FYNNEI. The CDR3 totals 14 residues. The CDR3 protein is CASVLAGGEDTQYF. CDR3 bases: TGTGCCAGCGTTCTAGCGGGAGGTGAAGATACGCAGTATTTT. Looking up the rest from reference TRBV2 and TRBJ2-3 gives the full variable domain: EPEVTQTPSHQVTQMGQEVILRCVPISNHLYFYWYRQILGQKVEFLVSFYNNEISEKSEIFDDQFSVERPDGSNFTLKIRSTKLEDSAMYFCASVLAGGEDTQYFGPGTRLTVL.

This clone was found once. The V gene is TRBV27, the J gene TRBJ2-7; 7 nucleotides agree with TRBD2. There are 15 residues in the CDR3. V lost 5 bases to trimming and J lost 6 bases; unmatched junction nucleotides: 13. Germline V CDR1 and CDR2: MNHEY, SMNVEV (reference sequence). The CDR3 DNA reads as TGTGCCAGCAGTCCTCGAGGGAGCGGGACCTCCGAGCAGTACTTC. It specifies CASSPRGSGTSEQYF.

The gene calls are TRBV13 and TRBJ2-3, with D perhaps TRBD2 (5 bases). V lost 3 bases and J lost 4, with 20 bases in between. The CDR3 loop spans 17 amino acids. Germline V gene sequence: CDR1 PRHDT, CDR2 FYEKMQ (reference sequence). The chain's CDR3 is CASSFTVVRDRPDTQYF. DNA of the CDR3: TGTGCCAGCAGCTTCACAGTTGTGAGGGATCGGCCAGATACGCAGTATTTT.

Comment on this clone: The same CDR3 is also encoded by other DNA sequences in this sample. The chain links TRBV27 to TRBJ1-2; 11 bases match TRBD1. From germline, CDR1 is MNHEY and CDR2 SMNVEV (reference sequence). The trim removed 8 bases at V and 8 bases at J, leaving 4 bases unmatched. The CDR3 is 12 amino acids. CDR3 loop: CASGQGARGYTF. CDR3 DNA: TGTGCCAGCGGACAGGGGGCACGGGGCTACACCTTC.

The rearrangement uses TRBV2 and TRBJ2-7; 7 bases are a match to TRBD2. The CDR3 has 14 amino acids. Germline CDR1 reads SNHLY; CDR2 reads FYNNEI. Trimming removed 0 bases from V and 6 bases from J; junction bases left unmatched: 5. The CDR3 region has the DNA TGTGCCAGCAGTGAAGCCGGGAGGTCGAGCGAGCAGTACTTC. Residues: CASSEAGRSSEQYF.

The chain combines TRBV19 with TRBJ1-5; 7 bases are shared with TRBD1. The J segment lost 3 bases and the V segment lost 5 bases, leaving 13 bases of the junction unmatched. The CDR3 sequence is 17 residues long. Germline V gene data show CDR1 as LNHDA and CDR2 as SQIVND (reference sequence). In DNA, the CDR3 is TGTGCCAGTAGTGTCCCCCGAGGGGACAGAACCAATCAGCCCCAGCATTTT. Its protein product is CASSVPRGDRTNQPQHF.